This TCR beta chain stems from a study of cytomegalovirus exposure and HLA in healthy donors. Data came from immunoSEQ multiplex PCR; TCRdb stores just in-frame clones and leaves some out. Of some 270,000 clones in the sample, 65% to 90% were seen once. This clone was seen a single time. The germline gives CDR1 MNHEY, CDR2 SMNVEV (reference sequence). V trimming: 5 bases; J trimming: 4 bases; junction bases outside the gene matches: 6. The length of the CDR3 is 14 residues. The rearrangement links TRBV27 to TRBJ2-5; TRBD2 aligns across 8 bases. Sequencing was carried out using PBMCs. The sequence was collected from a woman under 30 in good health and CMV-seronegative. CDR3 in amino acids: CASSTGGAGETQYF. CDR3 nucleotides: TGTGCCAGCAGTACCGGGGGGGCCGGAGAGACCCAGTACTTC.